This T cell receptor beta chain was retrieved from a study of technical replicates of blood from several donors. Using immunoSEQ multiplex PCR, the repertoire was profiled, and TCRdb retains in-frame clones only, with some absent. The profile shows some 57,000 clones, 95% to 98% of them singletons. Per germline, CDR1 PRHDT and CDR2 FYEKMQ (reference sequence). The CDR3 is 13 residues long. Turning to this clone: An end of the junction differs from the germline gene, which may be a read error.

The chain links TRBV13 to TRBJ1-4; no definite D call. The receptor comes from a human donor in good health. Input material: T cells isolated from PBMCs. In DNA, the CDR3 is TGTGCCAGCGGCTTTACAACTAATGAAAAACTGTTTTTT. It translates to CASGFTTNEKLFF.